The next 14 T cell receptor beta chains were all read from a single sample in a study of OX40 agonist ivuxolimab in advanced cancers. Sequencing used immunoSEQ multiplex PCR; TCRdb keeps in-frame clones, though not all of them. The sample comprises approximately 24,000 clones, roughly 76% of which are singletons, and 12% to 15% rests with the top ten. This material consisted of CD4+ or CD8+ T cells sorted from blood, taken in a trial of the OX40 agonist ivuxolimab. These receptors all stem from an adult with an advanced solid tumor such as melanoma, head and neck, liver or kidney cancer.

The chain recombines TRBV21-1 with TRBJ1-3; the table's D call, TRBD1, was not checked against the DNA. TRBV21-1 represents a pseudogene. The CDR3 is 17 amino acids. In nucleotides, the CDR3 is TGTGCCAGCAGCAAAGAACCCAGGGCCAACTCTGGAAACACCATATATTTT. Amino acids: CASSKEPRANSGNTIYF.

This clone was seen a handful of times. The V and J genes are TRBV7-7 and TRBJ2-7, with a tentative D call TRBD1 (6 bases). The CDR3 totals 15 residues. Trimming removed 5 bases from V and 2 bases from J, with 16 bases in between. Germline loops: CDR1 SSHAT, CDR2 FNYEAQ (reference sequence). The chain's CDR3 is CASSPRAGAPYEQYF. The CDR3 DNA sequence: TGTGCCAGCAGCCCCAGGGCAGGGGCGCCCTACGAGCAGTACTTC.

On this clone: One end of the junction is discordant with germline, which a read error may explain. The chain is built from TRBV6-5 and TRBJ1-5; 9 nucleotides align to TRBD1. CDR3 size: 12 residues. The V gene's germline CDR1 is MNHEY and CDR2 SVGAGI. This CDR3 is CSRQGGNQPQHF. CDR3 nucleotide sequence: TGTTCCAGACAGGGGGGAAATCAGCCCCAGCATTTT.

The chain employs TRBV2 and TRBJ1-6, with no clear D. V shed 8 bases and J shed 7 bases, with 15 bases lying between them. This CDR3 has 14 amino acids. The germline CDR1 and CDR2 sequences are SNHLY and FYNNEI. The chain's CDR3 is CASESLPGNSPLHF. The DNA of the CDR3 is TGTGCCAGCGAGAGCCTTCCTGGGAATTCACCCCTCCACTTT.

This clone was observed a few times. The chain links TRBV6-5 to TRBJ1-5; TRBD1 agrees at 7 bases. Germline V CDR1 and CDR2: MNHEY, SVGAGI. This CDR3 contains 13 residues. After removal of 5 bases from V and 4 bases from J, the junction contained 2 bases not matched to a gene. This CDR3 reads CASSLTGNQPQHF. CDR3 sequence (DNA): TGTGCCAGCAGTCTGACAGGGAATCAGCCCCAGCATTTT.

The V call is TRBV5-4, the J call TRBJ1-6; no definite D call. Trimming pared 4 bases from V and 15 bases from J, leaving 14 bases between. Germline CDR1 reads SGHNT; CDR2 reads YYREEE (reference sequence). The CDR3 sequence is 12 residues long. The CDR3 sequence is CASSQEGSNLHF. The CDR3 DNA sequence: TGTGCCAGCAGCCAAGAAGGGAGCAACCTCCACTTT.

Only a few counts were recorded for this clone. The CDR3 is CASSLGTSGANYNEQFF. CDR3 nucleotide sequence: TGTGCCAGCAGCCTGGGGACTAGCGGGGCTAACTACAATGAGCAGTTCTTC. The V call is TRBV11-2, the J call TRBJ2-1; 13 nucleotides agree with TRBD2. This CDR3 contains 17 residues. J gave up 3 bases and V 5 bases, and 7 bases lay outside the gene matches. Germline loops: CDR1 SGHAT, CDR2 FQNNGV.

The gene calls are TRBV2 and TRBJ2-5, with D perhaps TRBD2 (6 bases). V was trimmed by 6 bases and J by 2 bases, leaving 16 bases between them. Germline-derived CDR1 and CDR2 are SNHLY and FYNNEI. The CDR3 sequence is 15 residues long. This chain's CDR3 is CASRGMTSSQETQYF. In nucleotides, the CDR3 is TGTGCCAGCAGGGGGATGACTAGTTCGCAAGAGACCCAGTACTTC.

This clone has only one observation. This chain links TRBV7-2 with TRBJ2-7; TRBD1 aligns across 10 bases. CDR3 size: 16 residues. CDR1 SGHTA and CDR2 FQGNSA come from the germline V gene. With V trimmed by 5 bases and J by 5 bases, 12 bases remained unmatched. CDR3 bases: TGTGCCAGCAGCCGGGGCTACTGGGACAGGGGCGACGAGCAGTACTTC. Amino acids: CASSRGYWDRGDEQYF.

The J gene is TRBJ2-1, the V gene TRBV9, with D unclear. Trimming stripped 0 bases from V and 6 bases from J, with 4 bases between. The CDR3 is made up of 12 amino acids. The germline gives CDR1 SGDLS, CDR2 YYNGEE. CDR3 loop: CASSVGVNEQFF. CDR3 coding DNA: TGTGCCAGCAGCGTAGGTGTCAATGAGCAGTTCTTC.

A single count supports this clone. This sequence joins TRBV29-1 and TRBJ2-7, with D maybe TRBD1 (6 bases). With 7 bases removed from V and 2 bases from J, the gap between germline ends came to 9 bases. This CDR3 is 11 amino acids long. The germline gives CDR1 SQVTM, CDR2 ANQGSEA. CDR3 region: CSGGQPYEQYF. The CDR3 DNA follows: TGCAGCGGTGGACAGCCCTACGAGCAGTACTTC.

This clone has only one observation. The chain joins TRBV2 to TRBJ1-2, with 8 bases lining up with TRBD1. Germline assignment: CDR1 SNHLY and CDR2 FYNNEI. The CDR3 totals 14 residues. Germline trimming cut 2 bases from V and 6 bases from J; bases unmatched to any gene: 5. The CDR3 reads CASSELDREDGYTF. Here the CDR3 DNA reads TGTGCCAGCAGTGAACTGGACAGGGAAGATGGCTACACCTTC.

The rearrangement uses TRBV4-3 and TRBJ2-7; D is uncertain. From germline, CDR1 is LGHNA and CDR2 YSLEER. There are 13 residues in the CDR3. V lost 1 base, J lost 3 bases, and 7 bases lay in between. CDR3 loop: CASSQGASYEQYF. CDR3 nucleotides: TGCGCCAGCAGCCAAGGGGCTAGCTACGAGCAGTACTTC.

V is TRBV7-6 and J is TRBJ1-2; no firm D call. Germline values: CDR1 SGHVS, CDR2 FNYEAQ. The CDR3 extends over 15 amino acids. V gave up 5 bases and J gave up 7 bases, with 20 bases separating them. The DNA for the CDR3 is TGTGCCAGCAGCCGAGGACCTGTCTCACGCGGTGGCTACACCTTC. It codes for CASSRGPVSRGGYTF. The variable domain in full, completed from reference TRBV7-6 and TRBJ1-2, reads GAGVSQSPRYKVTKRGQDVALRCDPISGHVSLYWYRQALGQGPEFLTYFNYEAQQDKSGLPNDRFSAERPEGSISTLTIQRTEQRDSAMYRCASSRGPVSRGGYTFGSGTRLTVV.